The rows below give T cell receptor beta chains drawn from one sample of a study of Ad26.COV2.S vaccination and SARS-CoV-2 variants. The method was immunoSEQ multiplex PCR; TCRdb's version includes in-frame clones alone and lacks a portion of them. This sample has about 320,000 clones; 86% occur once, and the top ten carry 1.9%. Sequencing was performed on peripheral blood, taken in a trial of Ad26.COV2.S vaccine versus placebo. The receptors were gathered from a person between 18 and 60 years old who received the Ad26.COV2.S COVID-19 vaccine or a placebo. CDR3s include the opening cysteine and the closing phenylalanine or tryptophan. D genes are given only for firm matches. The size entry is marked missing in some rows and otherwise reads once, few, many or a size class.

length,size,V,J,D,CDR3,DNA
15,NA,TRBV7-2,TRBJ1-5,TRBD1,CASSLGQGNNQPQHF,TGTGCCAGCAGCTTAGGACAGGGGAACAATCAGCCCCAGCATTTT
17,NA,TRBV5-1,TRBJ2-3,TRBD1,CASSSRSGQGGTDTQYF,TGCGCCAGCAGCTCGCGGTCAGGACAGGGTGGAACAGATACGCAGTATTTT
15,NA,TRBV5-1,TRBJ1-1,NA,CASSGGTPMNTEAFF,TGCGCCAGCAGCGGCGGGACACCCATGAACACTGAAGCTTTCTTT
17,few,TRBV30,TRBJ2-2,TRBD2,CAWSGWTSGSNTGELFF,TGTGCCTGGAGTGGGTGGACTAGCGGCTCGAACACCGGGGAGCTGTTTTTT
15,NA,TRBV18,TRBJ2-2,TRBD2,CASSPGQGGTGELFF,TGTGCCAGCTCACCAGGCCAGGGAGGGACCGGGGAGCTGTTTTTT
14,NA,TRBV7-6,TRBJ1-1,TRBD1,CASSPNNRQGEAFF,TGTGCCAGCAGCCCAAACAATCGACAGGGTGAAGCTTTCTTT
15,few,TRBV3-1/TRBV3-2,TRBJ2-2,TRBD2,CASSQDRGGAGELFF,TGTGCCAGCAGCCAAGATAGGGGAGGGGCCGGGGAGCTGTTTTTT
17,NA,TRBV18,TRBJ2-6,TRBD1,CASSPGTGGTGANVLTF,TGTGCCAGCTCACCAGGGACAGGGGGAACTGGGGCCAACGTCCTGACTTTC
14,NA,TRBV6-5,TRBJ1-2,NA,CASSHPQGSYGYTF,TGTGCCAGCAGTCATCCTCAGGGATCCTATGGCTACACCTTC
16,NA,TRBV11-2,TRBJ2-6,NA,CASSTGSSSGANVLTF,TGTGCCAGCAGCACCGGGTCGAGCTCTGGGGCCAACGTCCTGACTTTC
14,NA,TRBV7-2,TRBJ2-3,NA,CASTFGGEGDTQYF,TGTGCCAGCACTTTCGGGGGAGAGGGAGATACGCAGTATTTT
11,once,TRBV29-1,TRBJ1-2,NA,CSVGGDYGYTF,TGCAGCGTCGGAGGGGACTATGGCTACACCTTC
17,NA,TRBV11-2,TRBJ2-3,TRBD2,CASSSGLAGDPADTQYF,TGTGCCAGCAGCTCGGGACTAGCGGGGGACCCGGCAGATACGCAGTATTTT
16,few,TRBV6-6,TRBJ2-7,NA,CASSLYGPESSYEQYF,TGTGCCAGCAGCCTCTATGGGCCCGAGAGCTCCTACGAGCAGTACTTC
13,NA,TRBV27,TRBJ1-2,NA,CASRPRGFYGYTF,TGTGCCAGCAGGCCTAGGGGTTTCTATGGCTACACCTTC
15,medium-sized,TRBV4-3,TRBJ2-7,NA,CASSQDLGEPGEQYF,TGCGCCAGCAGCCAAGATTTGGGAGAGCCGGGGGAGCAGTACTTC
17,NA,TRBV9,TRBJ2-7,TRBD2,CASSVGTSGGAFNEQYF,TGTGCCAGCAGCGTAGGGACTAGCGGGGGGGCTTTTAACGAGCAGTACTTC
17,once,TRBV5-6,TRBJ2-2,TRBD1,CASSLLGQGGNTGELFF,TGTGCCAGCAGCCTGCTGGGACAGGGGGGGAACACCGGGGAGCTGTTTTTT
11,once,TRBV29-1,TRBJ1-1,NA,CSVEWTFEAFF,TGCAGCGTTGAATGGACTTTTGAAGCTTTCTTT
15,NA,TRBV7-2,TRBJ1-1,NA,CASSLDRALNTEAFF,TGTGCCAGCAGCTTAGACAGGGCCCTGAACACTGAAGCTTTCTTT
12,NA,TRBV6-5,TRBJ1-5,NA,CASSPGTSPQHF,TGTGCCAGCAGTCCTGGGACATCGCCCCAGCATTTT
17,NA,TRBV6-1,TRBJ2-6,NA,CASSEVGGGSEANVLTF,TGTGCCAGCAGTGAAGTCGGGGGTGGCTCTGAGGCCAACGTCCTGACTTTC
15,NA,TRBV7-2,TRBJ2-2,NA,CASSLWRSNTGELFF,TGTGCCAGCAGCTTATGGCGTTCAAACACCGGGGAGCTGTTTTTT
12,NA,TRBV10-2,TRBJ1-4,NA,CATRAVGEKLFF,TGCGCCACCAGAGCGGTCGGTGAAAAACTGTTTTTT
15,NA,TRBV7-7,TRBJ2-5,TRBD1,CASTLTGQVGETQYF,TGTGCCAGCACCCTAACCGGACAGGTGGGAGAGACCCAGTACTTC
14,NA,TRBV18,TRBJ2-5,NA,CASSPTRAQETQYF,TGTGCCAGCTCACCCACTAGGGCCCAAGAGACCCAGTACTTC
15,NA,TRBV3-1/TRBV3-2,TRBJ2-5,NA,CASSQEWALGETQYF,TGTGCCAGCAGCCAAGAATGGGCCCTGGGGGAGACCCAGTACTTC
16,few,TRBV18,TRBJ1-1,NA,CASSPLEGRWGTEAFF,TGTGCCAGCTCACCTTTAGAAGGGAGATGGGGCACTGAAGCTTTCTTT
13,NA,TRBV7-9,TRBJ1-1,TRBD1,CASSQGQGAKAFF,TGTGCCAGCAGCCAAGGACAGGGGGCGAAGGCTTTCTTT
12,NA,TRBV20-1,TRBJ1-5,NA,CSASRGGQPQHF,TGCAGTGCTAGTAGGGGAGGACAGCCCCAGCATTTT
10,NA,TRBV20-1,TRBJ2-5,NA,CSAAGETQYF,TGCAGTGCTGCCGGGGAGACCCAGTACTTC
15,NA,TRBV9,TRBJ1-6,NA,CASSTEMGAGSPLHF,TGTGCCAGCAGCACTGAAATGGGGGCTGGGTCACCCCTCCACTTT
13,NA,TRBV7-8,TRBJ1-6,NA,CASSRGGYSPLHF,TGTGCCAGCAGCCGGGGTGGATACTCACCCCTCCACTTT
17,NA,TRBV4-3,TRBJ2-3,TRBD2,CASSQKPSGGAPDTQYF,TGCGCCAGCAGCCAGAAGCCTAGCGGGGGGGCCCCAGATACGCAGTATTTT
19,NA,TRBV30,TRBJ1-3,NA,CAWSAGGGLKAFSGNTIYF,TGTGCCTGGAGTGCCGGGGGCGGCCTCAAGGCTTTCTCTGGAAACACCATATATTTT
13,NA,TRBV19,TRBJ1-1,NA,CATTDRTNTEAFF,TGTGCCACGACCGACAGGACGAACACTGAAGCTTTCTTT
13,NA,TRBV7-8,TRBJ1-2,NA,CASSPYVNYGYTF,TGTGCCAGCAGCCCATATGTCAACTATGGCTACACCTTC
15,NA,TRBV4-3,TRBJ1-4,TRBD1,CASSLTGGTNEKLFF,TGCGCCAGCAGCCTTACAGGGGGAACTAATGAAAAACTGTTTTTT
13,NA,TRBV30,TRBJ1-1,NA,CAWTGRGNTEAFF,TGTGCCTGGACAGGTAGAGGGAACACTGAAGCTTTCTTT
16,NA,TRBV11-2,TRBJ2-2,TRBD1,CASSLETGSNTGELFF,TGTGCCAGCAGCTTAGAGACAGGGTCGAACACCGGGGAGCTGTTTTTT
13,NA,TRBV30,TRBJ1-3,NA,CAWTANSGNTIYF,TGTGCCTGGACAGCTAACTCTGGAAACACCATATATTTT
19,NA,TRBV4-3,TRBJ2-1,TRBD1,CASSQDGTGGLSIGNEQFF,TGCGCCAGCAGCCAAGATGGGACAGGGGGCTTAAGCATAGGCAATGAGCAGTTCTTC
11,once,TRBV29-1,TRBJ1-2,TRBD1,CSVGQVQGYTF,TGCAGCGTAGGACAGGTTCAAGGCTACACCTTC
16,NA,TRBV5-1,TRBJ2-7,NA,CASSSSMGGAYYEQYF,TGCGCCAGCAGCTCCAGCATGGGGGGGGCGTACTACGAGCAGTACTTC
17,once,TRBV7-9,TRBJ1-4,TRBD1,CASSKRQGGSGNEKLFF,TGTGCCAGCAGCAAACGACAGGGCGGATCGGGTAATGAAAAACTGTTTTTT
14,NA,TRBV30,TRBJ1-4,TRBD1,CAWSLGQLNEKLFF,TGTGCCTGGAGTTTGGGACAGCTTAATGAAAAACTGTTTTTT
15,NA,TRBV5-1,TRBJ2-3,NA,CASSLDTGLTDTQYF,TGCGCCAGCAGCTTGGACACAGGCCTCACAGATACGCAGTATTTT
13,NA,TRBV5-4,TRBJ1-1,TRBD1,CASRGQVNTEAFF,TGTGCCAGCAGGGGACAGGTGAACACTGAAGCTTTCTTT
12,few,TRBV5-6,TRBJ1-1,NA,CASSFSGQITFF,TGTGCCAGCAGCTTCTCGGGGCAGATAACTTTCTTT
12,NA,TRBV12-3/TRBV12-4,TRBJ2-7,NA,CASTEGVLEQYF,TGTGCCAGCACCGAGGGGGTTCTCGAGCAGTACTTC
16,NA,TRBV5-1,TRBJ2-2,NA,CASSLEVGSSVGELFF,TGCGCCAGCAGCTTGGAGGTTGGTAGCTCTGTCGGGGAGCTGTTTTTT